The sequence of this T cell receptor beta chain was determined in a study of cytomegalovirus exposure and HLA in healthy donors (dated by TCRdb to about 2017). Background on the whole study: In an earlier analysis of approximately 640 of the donors, 276 Gb of sequence data and approximately 120 million unique TCR beta sequences from about 190 million T cells were reported. The genetic ancestry cluster associated with self-reported Caucasian donors included 80% to 90% of the 350 to 500 genotyped donors. A later analysis re-analyzed previously published TCR beta repertoires from roughly 600 donors and added high-resolution HLA genotyping to study TCR occurrence patterns. On average, approximately 250,000 unique TCR beta nucleotide sequences were sequenced per donor among 300 to 500 genotyped donors of the cohort, with roughly a sixth of those sequences being non-productive. Alongside the repertoire data, information on donor age, sex, ethnicity and CMV serostatus was compiled. In a later genetic analysis, genome-wide SNP genotypes for about three fifths of the roughly 670 donors were used, and that subset was treated as a discovery cohort. All discovery cohort repertoires had been generated on a single sequencing platform. Along with the roughly 670-subject first cohort, a separate validation cohort of over a hundred different subjects was used. The study aimed to test whether signatures of past pathogen exposure could be identified by cataloging public T cell receptors. Typing coverage differed by locus: A, B, C, DRB1 and DQB1 were typed in about 620-630 donors, DQA1 in approximately 520, DPA1 in around 600, and DPB1 in around 490. To predict cytomegalovirus infection status, the study combined high-throughput TCR immunosequencing, statistical association of individual TCRs with disease status, and machine learning. In the later analysis, no new phenotypic data were used to find candidate immune exposures; instead, reliance was placed on TCR beta sequences and their occurrence across donors. A few DR-DQ haplotypes were handled as single units for association and clustering because linkage in the cohort was strong. HLA typing covered class I and class II loci at four-digit resolution. To decide whether each TCR beta V gene segment behaved as functional or pseudogenic, an earlier analysis of some 580 of the donors relied on high-throughput TCR beta sequencing. About 280 gigabases of sequencing data and approximately 85 million unique TCR sequences were included in an early release covering around 650 HLA-typed donors. Using immunosequencing, the study profiled T cell repertoires from 550 to 750 subjects and related those repertoires to cytomegalovirus serostatus. Study-level results and caveats: Broadly in line with IMGT annotations, most TCR beta V segments showed up in productive rearrangements about 90% or about 30% of the time in an earlier analysis of a few hundred of the donors. In a later analysis, most CMV-associated TCR beta chains were found to appear HLA-restricted, with HLA associations seemingly driven largely by CMV exposure. According to a later genetic analysis, donors in an Asian-associated ancestry cluster had fewer N-insertions in productive TCRs than the approximately 650-donor mean. When HLA alleles, especially DR and DQ, strongly co-occurred, attributing TCR associations to individual alleles was difficult. A further reported finding was that TCR beta sequences accurately predicted the HLA-A and HLA-B alleles for most subjects in the first cohort. The study listed 150 to 200 TCR beta chains as associated with cytomegalovirus. It was suggested by the authors that the approach could potentially be generalized to other disease states and immunological phenotypes. HLA typing was unavailable for some donors at each locus, so association tests used only the typed subset. The 87-base-pair reads could not distinguish some IMGT-functional V segments, including TRBV6-2 and TRBV6-3, so those segments were excluded. V-gene and J-gene trimming of TCR beta chains was associated with a missense DCLRE1C variant in a later genetic analysis, and the association was replicated in an independent cohort. In a later analysis, several top co-occurrence clusters were reported to appear linked to parvovirus B19, influenza, CMV and Epstein-Barr virus. In a later analysis, TCR association rates were found to vary across HLA loci, with the most associated TCRs seen for DRB1 alleles and the fewest for HLA-C alleles. Immune exposure information for the cohort was limited to CMV serostatus. Linkage disequilibrium might explain the correlated functional status among segregating V segments, but an unknown experimental factor could not be excluded. The cohort was sequenced for TCR beta chains only, and without alpha or paired-chain data the features that could be detected were limited. Compared with equally common non-associated chains, HLA-associated TCR beta chains in a later analysis were more clonally expanded and had lower generation probabilities. A cluster of highly shared sequence variants was judged likely to represent a technical artifact of the sequencing pipeline. A few of the identified cytomegalovirus-associated TCR beta chains were confirmed in vitro to be specific for cytomegalovirus antigens. The presence/absence analyses assumed that sequencing depth was roughly uniform across donors, and that assumption may not be true. A later analysis associated 15,000 to 20,000 TCR beta sequences with specific HLA alleles at a false discovery rate of 0.05. About 17 rarely observed V segments, including chromosome 9 orphons, were excluded from the earlier analysis of some 590 of the donors because counts were too low. While some public TCRs were present in many individuals, most TCR sequences turned up only very rarely across donors. In both the original and validation cohorts, the classifier was reported to diagnose cytomegalovirus status with high specificity and sensitivity.

Library preparation used the immunoSEQ multiplex PCR assay. A mixture of 60 forward primers for TCR Vbeta segments and 13 reverse primers for TCR Jbeta segments was used in the multiplex PCR. Amplification of the CDR3 region of rearranged TCR beta genes was performed with a multiplex PCR assay on genomic DNA. Amplified TCR beta libraries were sequenced as 87-base-pair reads on the Illumina HiSeq System. The published analysis was carried out like this. A later analysis counted tens of millions of unique TCR beta chains across the roughly 700 repertoires, and 10 million to 11 million of these chains were shared by at least two donors. Raw reads were error-corrected and collapsed into unique sequences by a nearest-neighbor algorithm in which closely related sequences were merged to remove PCR and sequencing errors. Alignment of CDR3 sequences to IMGT reference sequences was used to assign V, D and J gene segments. For a sequence to be retained, at least a six-nucleotide match to both a V gene segment and a J gene segment was required. A rearrangement was called productive if the CDR3 had no stop codons and remained in frame with V and J, and every other rearrangement was called non-productive. Following IMGT convention, CDR3 was defined as the stretch from the second conserved V-encoded cysteine up to the conserved J-encoded phenylalanine. The earlier analysis of fewer than 700 of the donors excluded sequences that lacked an unambiguous match to a single V gene segment. An earlier analysis of approximately 590 of the donors classified V segments as functional when productive rearrangements were above 56.7% and as segregating when the standard deviation between donors was above 5%. A statistical classification framework was built to diagnose cytomegalovirus status from the catalog of TCR beta chain sequences. In a later analysis, V and J genes were assigned by comparing TCR nucleotide sequences against IMGT/GENE-DB human TR gene sequences. In a later analysis, CDR3 sequences and most-parsimonious VDJ recombination scenarios were assigned using the TCRdist pipeline. In a later analysis, every TCR beta chain was defined by the combination of its CDR3 amino acid sequence and its V-gene family, and reads without a unique V-gene family were dropped. In a later analysis, several hundred highly shared, low-generation-probability nucleotide sequences were removed to address suspected cross-contamination and a sequencing artifact. In a later analysis, a clonal expansion index for each public chain was calculated from normalized within-repertoire ranks of inferred template counts. Generation probabilities in a later analysis came from a VDJ recombination model fitted to out-of-frame rearrangements, and those results were checked against IGoR. In a later analysis, hypergeometric tests were used to score TCR-TCR, TCR-HLA and TCR-CMV co-occurrence, with a repertoire-size bias correction applied to TCR pairs. In a later analysis, false discovery rates were estimated by permuting HLA or CMV assignments 20 times. In a later analysis, co-occurring TCRs were grouped using DBSCAN, and TCRdist sequence similarity was added for clustering within HLA-allele-positive subsets. Co-occurrence clustering excluded repertoires with fewer than 30,000 or more than 120,000 public chains, plus five with anomalous nucleotide sharing. What TCRdb holds here is the immuneACCESS table cut down to in-frame rearrangements. Part of the clones is not present; checked against another copy, under half of the missing clones reflect an unresolved V gene, and the others are unexplained. The DNA was the basis for D and trimming; V, J and clone size are from that table. This sample gives approximately 180,000 clones in total; roughly 80% of them show up just once. The leading ten clones occupy about 1.8% of the sample.

A remark on this clone: What antigen it recognizes has not been identified. No clone much larger than this one lies a single base away; base qualities are absent.

The cohort comprised around 700 healthy bone marrow donors. Cohort members were all nominally healthy when sampled, although unrecorded immune exposures were likely present. The donor was CMV seronegative and was included in the group of 352 seronegative cohort members. A peripheral blood sample was provided by each donor, and peripheral blood mononuclear cells were used for TCR beta sequencing. Genomic DNA extraction from the blood cell samples was performed with the Qiagen DNeasy Blood Extraction Kit. CDR1 SQVTM and CDR2 ANQGSEA were looked up in the germline V gene. The junction carries 18 bases between V and J, which are trimmed by 6 bases and 4 bases respectively. Measured from the cysteine to the phenylalanine, the CDR3 is 14 residues long. This entry keeps only the CDR3 DNA: 42 bases, framed from base 1.

The rearrangement joined TRBV29-1 to TRBJ2-5, with a weak D call of TRBD2 (5 bases match). This TCR derives from a woman in her late teens or twenties in good health and CMV-seronegative. The sample taken for sequencing was PBMCs. The CDR3: CSVLPSGGTETQYF. The bases are TGCAGCGTCCTGCCCAGCGGAGGAACAGAGACCCAGTACTTC. Joined to the reference TRBV29-1 and TRBJ2-5 proteins, this CDR3 gives the full variable domain: SAVISQKPSRDICQRGTSLTIQCQVDSQVTMMFWYRQQPGQSLTLIATANQGSEATYESGFVIDKFPISRPNLTFSTLTVSNMSPEDSSIYLCSVLPSGGTETQYFGPGTRLLVL.